This T cell receptor beta chain appears in the sequencing data of a study of blood T cell repertoires in COVID-19. Overall study context: Spain, Italy and the United States supplied samples that represented acute and convalescent COVID-19. Sources were T cells, B-cell-depleted T cells, or PBMCs; the material itself was cDNA or gDNA.

Authors' processing steps: Counts of nucleated cells, estimated from reference gene primer amplification, were obtained. Clones were sequenced by immunoSEQ multiplex PCR, and TCRdb holds only the in-frame ones, with some missing. That table gives V, J and clone size, and the DNA gave D and trimming. The sample lists 100,000 or so clones, 79% seen once, with about a quarter in the top ten. Germline-derived CDR1 and CDR2 are SGHTA and FQGNSA. The CDR3 length is 13 residues. V shed 5 bases, J shed 7 bases, and the junction held 2 bases outside the gene matches. Sequencing was performed on peripheral blood. The sequence was collected from a human donor in a cohort sampled during active COVID-19. The V call is TRBV7-2, the J call TRBJ2-4; TRBD2 matches at 10 bases. This chain's CDR3 is CASSAGLANIQYF. CDR3 bases: TGTGCCAGCAGCGCGGGACTAGCGAACATTCAGTACTTC.